The T cell receptor (beta chain) described here comes from a study of shared T cell receptors in the human thymus. Clones were sequenced by immunoSEQ multiplex PCR, and TCRdb holds only the in-frame ones, with some missing. In the table there are 540,000 or so clones, about four fifths of which are singletons. The CDR3 consists of 18 residues. Trimming at V came to 3 bases and at J to 2 bases, leaving 9 bases not matched to a gene. Germline CDR1 LNHDA, CDR2 SQIVND (reference sequence). The same data also went into a second study, on human thymus T cells. Per that paper: Infants served as donors; they were healthy and Finnish and were having corrective surgery for congenital heart defects. Corrective heart surgery yielded resections, and these provided the thymus tissue. Thymic TCR repertoires of unrelated people reportedly overlapped highly.

This receptor was identified in a boy under three years old with a congenital heart defect. V usage is TRBV19 and J usage is TRBJ2-1; 11 bases align to TRBD2. Sequenced: thymocytes. Here the CDR3 reads CASSIVPQLAGAYNEQFF. Here the CDR3 DNA reads TGTGCCAGTAGTATTGTACCCCAACTAGCGGGAGCCTACAATGAGCAGTTCTTC.